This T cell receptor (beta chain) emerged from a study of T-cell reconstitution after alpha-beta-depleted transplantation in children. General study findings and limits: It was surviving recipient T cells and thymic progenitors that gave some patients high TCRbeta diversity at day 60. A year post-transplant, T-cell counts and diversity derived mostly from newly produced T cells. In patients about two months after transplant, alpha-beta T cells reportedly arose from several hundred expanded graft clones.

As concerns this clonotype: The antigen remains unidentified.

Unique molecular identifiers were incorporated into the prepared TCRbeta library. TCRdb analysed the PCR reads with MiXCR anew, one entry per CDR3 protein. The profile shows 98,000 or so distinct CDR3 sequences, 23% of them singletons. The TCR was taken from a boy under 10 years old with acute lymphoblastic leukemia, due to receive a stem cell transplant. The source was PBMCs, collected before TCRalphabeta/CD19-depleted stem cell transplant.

The CDR3: CASMSPGLASDTQYF. In DNA, the CDR3 is TGTGCCAGCATGTCTCCGGGACTAGCGTCCGATACGCAGTATTTT. This chain links TRBV5-5 with TRBJ2-3; 10 positions match TRBD2. This CDR3 is built from 15 residues. V dropped 6 bases and J dropped 6; count of bases not matched to a gene: 10. Germline lookup yields CDR1 SGHKS and CDR2 YYEKEE (reference sequence).